Listed below are T cell receptor beta chains from one sample, sequenced in a study of T cells in Graves' hyperthyroidism and ophthalmopathy. TCRdb ran MiXCR on the multiplex PCR reads and lists one entry per CDR3 protein. This table holds hundreds of thousands of distinct CDR3 sequences, around 16% found once. Material for sequencing was blood. These receptors originate from a woman under 30 with Graves' hyperthyroidism. Both conserved end residues are part of each CDR3.

TRBV2,CASKLQGGSYNEQFF
TRBV7-2,CASSLGGGIGAFF
TRBV28,CASSLIGDRSTDTQYF
TRBV5-1,CASSLLQDWRRDTGELFF
TRBV6-1,CASTPLAGWGEAQYF
TRBV20-1,CSARINTEAFF
TRBV7-3,CASSFGTALSTEAFF
TRBV5-5,CASSRWDRGETQYF
TRBV5-4,CASSGGTSGPYNEQFF
TRBV6-2/TRBV6-3,CASSAGGKNEQFF
TRBV12-3/TRBV12-4,CASTLEAGESYEQYF
TRBV28,CASTKFGANEQFF
TRBV28,CASSNSGGGIDTQYF
TRBV15,CATSRLPRDQPQHF
TRBV7-3,CASSLTRGENTEAFF
TRBV16,CASSQQPGGGTEAFF
TRBV2,CASRARTGPYEQYF
TRBV20-1,CSARDSASGTDTQYF
TRBV18,CASSVRLAVSTDTQYF
TRBV13,CASSPAGTSGGHNEQFF
TRBV7-2,CASSLAGGRGDTQYF
TRBV6-1,CASSNGIYSNQPQHF
TRBV20-1,CSARSRVVGSQPQHF
TRBV19,CASKEGGTGAYEQYF
TRBV2,CASSEDRPNYGYTF
TRBV12-3/TRBV12-4,CASSLTTETLYF
TRBV20-1,CSAYTSVGHEAFF
TRBV20-1,CSAPLAGGWDTQYF
TRBV6-2/TRBV6-3,CASTSLEAIWWTEAFF
TRBV7-9,CASSAGTSGRRNEQYF
TRBV19,CASLGGQGDGYTF
TRBV4-1,CASSHIKGQGEYNEQFF